Given below is one TCR beta chain in context. Its antigen is still unknown. Using immunoSEQ multiplex PCR, the repertoire was profiled, and TCRdb retains in-frame clones only, with some absent. The profile shows fewer than 120,000 clones, around 93% of them singletons. This entry belongs to a study of graft-versus-host responses after intestinal transplantation. Study observations and caveats: GvH clones were identified in recipient marrow, with some first appearing in ileum or blood.

Trimming at V came to 3 bases and at J to 3 bases, leaving 4 bases not matched to a gene. CDR3 length: 15 residues. Germline V lookup: CDR1 LNHDA, CDR2 SQIVND (reference sequence). This clonotype was sampled from a human donor who received an intestinal transplant. This chain connects TRBV19 to TRBJ2-7; 11 bases agree with TRBD1. The sample here was unstimulated CD8+ T cells sorted from spleen or lymph node cells, taken before intestinal transplant. The CDR3 sequence is CASSIGTGGFYEQYF. The CDR3, as DNA: TGTGCCAGTAGTATCGGGACAGGGGGGTTCTACGAGCAGTACTTC.